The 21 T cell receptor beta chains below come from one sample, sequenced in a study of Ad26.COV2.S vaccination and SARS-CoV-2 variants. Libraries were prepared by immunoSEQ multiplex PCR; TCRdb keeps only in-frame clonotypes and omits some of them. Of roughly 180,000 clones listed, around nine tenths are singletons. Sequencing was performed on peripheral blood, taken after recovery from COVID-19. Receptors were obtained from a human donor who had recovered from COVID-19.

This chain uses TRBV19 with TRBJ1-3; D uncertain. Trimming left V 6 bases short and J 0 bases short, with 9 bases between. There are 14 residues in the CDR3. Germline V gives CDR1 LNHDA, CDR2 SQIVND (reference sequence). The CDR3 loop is CASRDRDSGNTIYF. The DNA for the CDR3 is TGTGCCAGTAGGGACCGGGACTCTGGAAACACCATATATTTT.

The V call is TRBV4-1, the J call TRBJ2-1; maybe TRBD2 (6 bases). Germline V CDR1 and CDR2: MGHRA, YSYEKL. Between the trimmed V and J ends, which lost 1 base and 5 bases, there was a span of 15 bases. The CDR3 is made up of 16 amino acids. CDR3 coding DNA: TGCGCCAGCAGCCAAGTTAGGGATAGCGGCAACAATGAGCAGTTCTTC. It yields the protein CASSQVRDSGNNEQFF.

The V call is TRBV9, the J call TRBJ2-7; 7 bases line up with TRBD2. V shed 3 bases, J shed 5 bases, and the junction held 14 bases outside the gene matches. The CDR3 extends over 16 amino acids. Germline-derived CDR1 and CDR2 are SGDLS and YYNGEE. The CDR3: CASSAGLRGGPNEQYF. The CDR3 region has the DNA TGTGCCAGCAGCGCTGGGTTGAGGGGAGGGCCAAACGAGCAGTACTTC. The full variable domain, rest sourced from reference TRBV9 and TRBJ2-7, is DSGVTQTPKHLITATGQRVTLRCSPRSGDLSVYWYQQSLDQGLQFLIQYYNGEERAKGNILERFSAQQFPDLHSELNLSSLELGDSALYFCASSAGLRGGPNEQYFGPGTRLTVT.

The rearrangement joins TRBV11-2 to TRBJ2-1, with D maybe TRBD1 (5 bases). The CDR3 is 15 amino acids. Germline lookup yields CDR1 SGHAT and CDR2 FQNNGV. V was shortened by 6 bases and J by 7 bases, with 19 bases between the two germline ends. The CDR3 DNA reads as TGTGCCAGCAGGGGGATCGGACACCTTTTGAATGAGCAGTTCTTC. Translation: CASRGIGHLLNEQFF.

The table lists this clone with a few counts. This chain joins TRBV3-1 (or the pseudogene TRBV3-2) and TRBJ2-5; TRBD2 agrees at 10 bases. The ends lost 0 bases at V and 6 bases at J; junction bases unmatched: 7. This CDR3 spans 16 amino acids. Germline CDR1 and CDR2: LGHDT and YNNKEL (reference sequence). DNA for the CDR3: TGTGCCAGCAGCCAAGATACCAGCGGGGGGGGAAAGACCCAGTACTTC. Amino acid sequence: CASSQDTSGGGKTQYF.

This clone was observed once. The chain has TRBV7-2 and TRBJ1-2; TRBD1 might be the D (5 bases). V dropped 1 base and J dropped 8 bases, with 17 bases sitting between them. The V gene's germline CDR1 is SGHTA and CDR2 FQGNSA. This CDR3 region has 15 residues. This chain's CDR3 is CASSLVGGRQAGYTF. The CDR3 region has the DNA TGTGCCAGCAGCTTAGTGGGGGGACGCCAAGCAGGCTACACCTTC.

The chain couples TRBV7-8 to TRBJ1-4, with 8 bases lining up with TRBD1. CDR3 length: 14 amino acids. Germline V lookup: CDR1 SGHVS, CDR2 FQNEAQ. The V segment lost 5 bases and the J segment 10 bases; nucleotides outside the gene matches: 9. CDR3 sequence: CASSLRQGWRKLFF. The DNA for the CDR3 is TGTGCCAGCAGCCTTCGACAGGGGTGGCGAAAACTGTTTTTT.

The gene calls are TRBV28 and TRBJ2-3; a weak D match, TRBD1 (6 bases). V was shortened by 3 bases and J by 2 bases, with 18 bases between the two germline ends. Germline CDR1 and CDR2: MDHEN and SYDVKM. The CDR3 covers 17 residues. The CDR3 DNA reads TGTGCCAGCAGTTTGGTCACGCAGGGGACGGACACAGATACGCAGTATTTT. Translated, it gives CASSLVTQGTDTDTQYF.

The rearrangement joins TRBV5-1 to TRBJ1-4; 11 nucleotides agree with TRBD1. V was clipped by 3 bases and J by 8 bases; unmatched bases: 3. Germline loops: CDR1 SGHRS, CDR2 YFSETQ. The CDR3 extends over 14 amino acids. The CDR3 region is CASSWGQGDEKLFF. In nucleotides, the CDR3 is TGCGCCAGCAGCTGGGGACAGGGGGACGAAAAACTGTTTTTT.

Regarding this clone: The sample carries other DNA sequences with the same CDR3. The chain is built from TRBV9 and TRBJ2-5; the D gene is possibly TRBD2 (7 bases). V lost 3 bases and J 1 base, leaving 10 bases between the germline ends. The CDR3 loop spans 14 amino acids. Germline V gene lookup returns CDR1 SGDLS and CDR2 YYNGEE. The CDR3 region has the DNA TGTGCCAGCAGCGCGGGGGGCCTCCAAGAGACCCAGTACTTC. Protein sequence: CASSAGGLQETQYF.

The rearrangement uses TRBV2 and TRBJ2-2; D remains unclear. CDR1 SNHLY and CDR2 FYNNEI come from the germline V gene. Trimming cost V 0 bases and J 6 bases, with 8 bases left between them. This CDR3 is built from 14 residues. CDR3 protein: CASSEALIPGELFF. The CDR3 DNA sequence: TGTGCCAGCAGTGAAGCATTGATCCCCGGGGAGCTGTTTTTT.

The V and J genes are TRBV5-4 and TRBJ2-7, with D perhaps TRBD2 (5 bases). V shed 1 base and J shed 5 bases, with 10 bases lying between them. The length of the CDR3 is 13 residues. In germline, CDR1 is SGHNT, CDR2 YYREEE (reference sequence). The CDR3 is CASSLQGGDEQYF. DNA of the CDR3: TGTGCCAGCAGCTTGCAAGGAGGCGACGAGCAGTACTTC.

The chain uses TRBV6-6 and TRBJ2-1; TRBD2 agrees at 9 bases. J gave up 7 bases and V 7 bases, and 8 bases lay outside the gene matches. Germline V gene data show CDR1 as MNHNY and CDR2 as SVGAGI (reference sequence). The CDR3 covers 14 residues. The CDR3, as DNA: TGTGCCAGCATAGAAGCGGGAGGAAGTAATGAGCAGTTCTTC. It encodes CASIEAGGSNEQFF.

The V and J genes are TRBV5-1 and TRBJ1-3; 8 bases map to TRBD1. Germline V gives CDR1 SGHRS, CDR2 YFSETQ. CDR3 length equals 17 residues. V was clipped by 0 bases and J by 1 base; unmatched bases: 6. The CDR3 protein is CASSLEYRGFSGNTIYF. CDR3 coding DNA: TGCGCCAGCAGCTTGGAGTACAGGGGGTTTTCTGGAAACACCATATATTTT.

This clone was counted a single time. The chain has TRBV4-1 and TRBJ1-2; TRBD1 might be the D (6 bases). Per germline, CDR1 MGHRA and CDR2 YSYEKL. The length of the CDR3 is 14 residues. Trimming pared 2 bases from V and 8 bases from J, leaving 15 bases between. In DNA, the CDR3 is TGCGCCAGCAGCCAAAAACAGGGAGTTCGGGGCTACACCTTC. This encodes CASSQKQGVRGYTF.

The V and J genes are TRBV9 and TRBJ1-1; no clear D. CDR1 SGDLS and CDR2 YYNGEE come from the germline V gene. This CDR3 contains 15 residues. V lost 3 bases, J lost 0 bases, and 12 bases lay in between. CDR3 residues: CASSAAGRLNTEAFF. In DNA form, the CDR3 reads TGTGCCAGCAGCGCCGCGGGTCGTTTGAACACTGAAGCTTTCTTT.

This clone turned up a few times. CDR3 sequence: CASSVDPDNYGYTF. CDR3 DNA sequence: TGTGCCAGCAGCGTAGACCCTGACAACTATGGCTACACCTTC. The genes are TRBV9 and TRBJ1-2; the D is unclear. In germline, CDR1 is SGDLS, CDR2 YYNGEE. Between the trimmed V and J ends, which lost 0 bases and 2 bases, there was a span of 8 bases. CDR3 length: 14 residues. Full variable domain (remainder filled in from reference TRBV9 and TRBJ1-2): DSGVTQTPKHLITATGQRVTLRCSPRSGDLSVYWYQQSLDQGLQFLIQYYNGEERAKGNILERFSAQQFPDLHSELNLSSLELGDSALYFCASSVDPDNYGYTFGSGTRLTVV.

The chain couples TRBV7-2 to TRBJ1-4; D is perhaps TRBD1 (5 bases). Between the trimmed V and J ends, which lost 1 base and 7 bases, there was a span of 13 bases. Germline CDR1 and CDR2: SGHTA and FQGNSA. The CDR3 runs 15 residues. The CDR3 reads CASSLGLGRGEKLFF. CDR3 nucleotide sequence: TGTGCCAGCAGCTTAGGGTTAGGGAGGGGTGAAAAACTGTTTTTT.

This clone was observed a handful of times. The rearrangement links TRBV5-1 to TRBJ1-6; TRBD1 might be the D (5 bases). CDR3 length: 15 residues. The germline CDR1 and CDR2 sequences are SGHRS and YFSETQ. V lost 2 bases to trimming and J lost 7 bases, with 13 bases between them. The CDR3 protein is CASSLRGSENSPLHF. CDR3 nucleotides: TGCGCCAGCAGCTTACGGGGGTCGGAGAATTCACCCCTCCACTTT.

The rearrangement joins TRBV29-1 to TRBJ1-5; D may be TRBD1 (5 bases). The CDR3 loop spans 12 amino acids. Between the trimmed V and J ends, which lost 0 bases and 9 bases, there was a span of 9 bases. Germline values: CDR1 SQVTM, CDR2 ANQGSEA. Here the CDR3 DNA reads TGCAGCGTTGAAGAGGGGCCGGGGCCCCAGCATTTT. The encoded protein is CSVEEGPGPQHF.

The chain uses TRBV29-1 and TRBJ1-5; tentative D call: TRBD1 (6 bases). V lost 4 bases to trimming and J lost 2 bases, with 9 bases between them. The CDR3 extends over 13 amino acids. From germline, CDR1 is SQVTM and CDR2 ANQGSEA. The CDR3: CSVGAGGNQPQHF. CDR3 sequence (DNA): TGCAGCGTTGGGGCAGGGGGCAATCAGCCCCAGCATTTT.